This entry is about one TCR beta chain. Regions amplified from RNA transcripts were the TCR beta CDR3 regions. First-round RT-PCR of the TCR CDR3 relied on the HTBI primer set. TCRdb re-derived calls from the multiplex PCR reads in MiXCR, one entry per CDR3 protein. This sample has roughly 710,000 distinct CDR3 sequences, with about a third found just once. This CDR3 comprises 15 residues. Per the germline V gene, CDR1 is MNHNY and CDR2 is SVGAGI (reference sequence). V was clipped by 0 bases and J by 4 bases; unmatched bases: 5. Graves' hyperthyroidism showing no ophthalmopathy progression within 18 months was considered stable. It was uncontrolled infection, other autoimmune disease, pregnancy or lactation that excluded patients. Together with thyroid ultrasound, orbital computed tomography, serum thyroxine and TRAb, clinical symptoms were used for diagnoses. The sample is drawn from a study of T cells in Graves' hyperthyroidism and ophthalmopathy.

This TCR derives from a woman in her 40s with Graves' hyperthyroidism. The sample comprised blood. The chain combines TRBV6-6 with TRBJ2-7; 8 nucleotides align to TRBD1. CDR3: CASSYSRTGTYEQYF. The DNA for the CDR3 is TGTGCCAGCAGTTACTCTAGGACAGGGACTTACGAGCAGTACTTC.